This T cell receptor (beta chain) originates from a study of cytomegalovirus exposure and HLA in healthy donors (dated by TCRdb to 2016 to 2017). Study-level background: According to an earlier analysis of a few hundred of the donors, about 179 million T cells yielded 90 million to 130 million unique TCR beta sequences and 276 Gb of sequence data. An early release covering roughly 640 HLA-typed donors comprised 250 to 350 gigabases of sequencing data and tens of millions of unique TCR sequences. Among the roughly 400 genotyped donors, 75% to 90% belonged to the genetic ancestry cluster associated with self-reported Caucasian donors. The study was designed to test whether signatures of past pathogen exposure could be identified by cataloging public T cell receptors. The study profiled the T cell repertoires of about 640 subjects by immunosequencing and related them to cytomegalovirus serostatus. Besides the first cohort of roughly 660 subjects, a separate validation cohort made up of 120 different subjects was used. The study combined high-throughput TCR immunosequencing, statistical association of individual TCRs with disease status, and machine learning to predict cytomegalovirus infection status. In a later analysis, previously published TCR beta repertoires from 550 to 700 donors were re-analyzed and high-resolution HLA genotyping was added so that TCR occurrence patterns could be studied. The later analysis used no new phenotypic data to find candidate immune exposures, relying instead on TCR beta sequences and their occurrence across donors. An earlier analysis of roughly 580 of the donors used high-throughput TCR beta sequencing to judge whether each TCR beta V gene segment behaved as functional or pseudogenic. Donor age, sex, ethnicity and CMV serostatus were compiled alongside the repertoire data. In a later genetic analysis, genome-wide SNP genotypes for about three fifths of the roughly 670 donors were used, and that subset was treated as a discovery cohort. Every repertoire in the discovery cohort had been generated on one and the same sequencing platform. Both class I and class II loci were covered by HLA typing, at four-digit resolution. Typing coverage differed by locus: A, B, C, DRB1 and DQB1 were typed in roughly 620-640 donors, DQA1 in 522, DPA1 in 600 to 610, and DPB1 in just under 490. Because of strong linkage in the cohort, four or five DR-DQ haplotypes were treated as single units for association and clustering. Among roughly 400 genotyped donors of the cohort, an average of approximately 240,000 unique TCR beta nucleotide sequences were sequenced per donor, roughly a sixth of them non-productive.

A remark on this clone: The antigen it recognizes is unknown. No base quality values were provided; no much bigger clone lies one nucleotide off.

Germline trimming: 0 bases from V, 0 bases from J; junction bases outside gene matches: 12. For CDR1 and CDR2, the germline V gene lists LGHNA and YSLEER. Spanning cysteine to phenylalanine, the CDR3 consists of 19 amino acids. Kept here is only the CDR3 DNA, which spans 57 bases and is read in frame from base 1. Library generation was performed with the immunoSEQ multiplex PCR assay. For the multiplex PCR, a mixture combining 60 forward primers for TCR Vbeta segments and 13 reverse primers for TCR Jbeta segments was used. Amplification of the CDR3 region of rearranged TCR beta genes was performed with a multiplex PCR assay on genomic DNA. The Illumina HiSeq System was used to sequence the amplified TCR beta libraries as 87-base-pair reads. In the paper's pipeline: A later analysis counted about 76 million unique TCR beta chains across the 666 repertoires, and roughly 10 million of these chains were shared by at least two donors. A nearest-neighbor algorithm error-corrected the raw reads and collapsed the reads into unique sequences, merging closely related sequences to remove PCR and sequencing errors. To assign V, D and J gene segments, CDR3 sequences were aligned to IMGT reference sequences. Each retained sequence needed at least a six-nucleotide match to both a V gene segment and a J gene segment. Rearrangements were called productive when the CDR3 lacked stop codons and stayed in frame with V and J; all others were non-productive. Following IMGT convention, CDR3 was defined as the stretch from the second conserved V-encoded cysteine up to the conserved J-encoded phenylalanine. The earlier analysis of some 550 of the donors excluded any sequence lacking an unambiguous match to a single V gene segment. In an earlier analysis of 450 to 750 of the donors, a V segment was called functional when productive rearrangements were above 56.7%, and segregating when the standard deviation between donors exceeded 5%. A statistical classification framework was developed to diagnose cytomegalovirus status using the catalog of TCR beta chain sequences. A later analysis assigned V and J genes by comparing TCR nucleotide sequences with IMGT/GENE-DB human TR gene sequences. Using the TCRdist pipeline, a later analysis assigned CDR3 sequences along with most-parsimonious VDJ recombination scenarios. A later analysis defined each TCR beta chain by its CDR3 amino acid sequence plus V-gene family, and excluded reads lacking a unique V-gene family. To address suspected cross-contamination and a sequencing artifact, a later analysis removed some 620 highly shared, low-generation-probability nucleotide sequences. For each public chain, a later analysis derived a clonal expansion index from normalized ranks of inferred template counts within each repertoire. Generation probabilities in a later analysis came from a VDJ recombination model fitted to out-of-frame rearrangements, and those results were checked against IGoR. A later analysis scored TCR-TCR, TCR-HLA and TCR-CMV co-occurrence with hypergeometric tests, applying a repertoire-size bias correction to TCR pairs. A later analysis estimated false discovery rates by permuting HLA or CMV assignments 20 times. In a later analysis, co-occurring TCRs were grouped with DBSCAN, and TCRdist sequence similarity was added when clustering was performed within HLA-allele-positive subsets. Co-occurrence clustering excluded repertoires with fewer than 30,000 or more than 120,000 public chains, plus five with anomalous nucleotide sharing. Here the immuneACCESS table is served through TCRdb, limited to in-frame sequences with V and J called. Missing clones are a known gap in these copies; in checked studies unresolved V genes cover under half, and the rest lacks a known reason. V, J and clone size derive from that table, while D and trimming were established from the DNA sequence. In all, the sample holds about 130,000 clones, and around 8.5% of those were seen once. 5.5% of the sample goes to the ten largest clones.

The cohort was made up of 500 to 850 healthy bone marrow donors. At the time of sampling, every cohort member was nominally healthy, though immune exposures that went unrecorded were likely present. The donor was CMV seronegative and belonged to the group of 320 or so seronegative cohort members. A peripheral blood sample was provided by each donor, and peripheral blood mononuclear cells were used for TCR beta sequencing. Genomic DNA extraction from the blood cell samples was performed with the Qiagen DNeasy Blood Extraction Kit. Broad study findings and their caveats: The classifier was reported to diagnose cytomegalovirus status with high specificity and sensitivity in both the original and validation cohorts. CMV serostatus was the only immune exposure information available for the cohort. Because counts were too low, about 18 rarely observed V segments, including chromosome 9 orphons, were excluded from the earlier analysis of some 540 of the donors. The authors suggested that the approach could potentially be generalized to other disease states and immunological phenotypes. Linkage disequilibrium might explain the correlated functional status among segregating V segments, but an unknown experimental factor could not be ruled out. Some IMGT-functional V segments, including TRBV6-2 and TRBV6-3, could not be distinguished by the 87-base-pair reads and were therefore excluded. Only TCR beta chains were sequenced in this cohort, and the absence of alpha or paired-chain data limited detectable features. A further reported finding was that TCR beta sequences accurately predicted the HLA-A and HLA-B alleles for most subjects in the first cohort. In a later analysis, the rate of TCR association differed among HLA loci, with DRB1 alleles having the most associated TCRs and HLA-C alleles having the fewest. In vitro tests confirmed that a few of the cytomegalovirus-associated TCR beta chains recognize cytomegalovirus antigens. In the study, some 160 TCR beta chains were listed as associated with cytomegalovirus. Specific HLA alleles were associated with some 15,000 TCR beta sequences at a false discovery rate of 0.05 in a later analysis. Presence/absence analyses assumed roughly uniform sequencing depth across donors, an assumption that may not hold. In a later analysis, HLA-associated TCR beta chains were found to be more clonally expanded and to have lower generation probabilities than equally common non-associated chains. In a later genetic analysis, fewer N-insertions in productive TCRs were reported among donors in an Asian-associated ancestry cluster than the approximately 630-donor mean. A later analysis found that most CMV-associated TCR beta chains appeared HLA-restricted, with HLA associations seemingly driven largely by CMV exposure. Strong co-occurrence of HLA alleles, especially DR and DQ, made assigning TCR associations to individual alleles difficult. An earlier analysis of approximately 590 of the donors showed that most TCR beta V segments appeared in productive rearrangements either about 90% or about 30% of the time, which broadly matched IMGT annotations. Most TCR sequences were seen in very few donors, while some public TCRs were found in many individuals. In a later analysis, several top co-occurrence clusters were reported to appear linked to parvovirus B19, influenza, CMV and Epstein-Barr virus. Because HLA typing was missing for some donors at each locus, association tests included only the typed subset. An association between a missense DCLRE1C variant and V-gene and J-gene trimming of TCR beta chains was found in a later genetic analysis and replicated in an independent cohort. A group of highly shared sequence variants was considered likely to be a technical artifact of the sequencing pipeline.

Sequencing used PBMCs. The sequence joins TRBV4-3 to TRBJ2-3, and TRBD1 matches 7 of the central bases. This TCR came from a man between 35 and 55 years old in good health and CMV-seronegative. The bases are TGCGCCAGCAGCCAAGAACCACCTGACAGGGCGTATAGCACAGATACGCAGTATTTT. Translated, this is CASSQEPPDRAYSTDTQYF.